This T cell receptor (beta chain) stems from a study of shared clonotypes between healthy human individuals. The investigators split CD4+ cells into a CD45RA+ naive subset and a CD45RA-negative memory subset. The assay was immunoSEQ multiplex PCR, and TCRdb's table has in-frame clones only and misses some. Of a few million clones in the sample, 85% to 95% are singletons; the top ten hold over 0.12%. Germline values: CDR1 GTSNPN, CDR2 SVGIG (reference sequence). This CDR3 contains 15 residues. Trimming stripped 4 bases from V and 2 bases from J, with 15 bases between. The TCR originated in a man aged 18 to 35 in good health. The sequenced material came from naive CD4+ T cells sorted from blood. Subset specified: CD45RA+ positively selected. The V gene is TRBV30, the J gene TRBJ1-5, with D perhaps TRBD1 (6 bases). The CDR3 loop reads CAWTQGKLRNQPQHF. The CDR3 region has the DNA TGTGCCTGGACCCAGGGGAAACTCCGCAATCAGCCCCAGCATTTT.